The TCR beta chain described here comes from a study of T cells expressing NK-cell markers. A remark on this clonotype: Its antigen is currently unknown.

Points from the study as a whole: Six or seven donors showed dominant NKG2C+ clonotypes comprising about 1.0-7.5% of their CD8+ T cells.

5'RACE template switching with UMIs generated TCR beta cDNA. From the 5' RACE reads, TCRdb lists one entry per CDR3 protein and no DNA. Reported are a few hundred thousand distinct CDR3 sequences; the ten largest clones contain roughly 1.4%. The TCR comes from a woman aged 45-59 years in good health. The specimen sequenced was blood T cells: a sorted CD56 or NKG2C T cell subset, CD4+ or CD8+ T cells, or bulk PBMC T cells (not recorded which).

Here the CDR3 reads CASSSAPRVDTQYF. The rearrangement uses TRBV7-2 and TRBJ2-3; lacking DNA, the TRBD1 call made by TCRdb goes unchecked. The CDR3 extends over 14 amino acids. Germline V gene lookup returns CDR1 SGHTA and CDR2 FQGNSA.